This T cell receptor (beta chain) was captured by sequencing in a study of T cells in Graves' hyperthyroidism and ophthalmopathy. Points from the study as a whole: Model output signaled ophthalmopathy a median 6.5 months ahead of onset. Most expanded thyroid clonotypes above 0.001 recurred in blood.

The germline V gene encodes CDR1 SGDLS and CDR2 YYNGEE. V was trimmed by 0 bases and J by 9 bases, leaving 9 bases between them. The CDR3 covers 12 residues. Amplification targeted TCR beta CDR3 regions from RNA transcripts. A set of HTBI primers served as the primers for a first-round RT-PCR of the TCR CDR3. TCRdb processed the multiplex PCR reads anew with MiXCR; each CDR3 protein has one entry. This sample yields 550,000 to 600,000 distinct CDR3 sequences, of which 40% to 55% are seen a single time; roughly 19% belongs to the top ten. This clonotype was seen many times. Antigen unknown. Patients having uncontrolled infection, another autoimmune disease, pregnancy or lactation were not included. In making diagnoses, clinical symptoms, serum thyroxine and TRAb, thyroid ultrasound and orbital computed tomography were all used.

Sample: peripheral blood or thyroid tissue (not recorded which). The chain couples TRBV9 to TRBJ1-1; weak D call: TRBD1 (5 bases). This clonotype was sampled from an adult woman with Graves' disease, either hyperthyroidism or ophthalmopathy (not recorded which). The CDR3 DNA is TGTGCCAGCAGCGTAGGCGGGGGTAAAGCTTTCTTT. Protein product: CASSVGGGKAFF.